The 26 T cell receptor beta chains below were found in one sample sequenced in a study of blood T cells in healthy people across ages (dated by TCRdb to the mid-2010s). Libraries were constructed by 5' RACE. Sequencing was carried out with an Illumina HiSeq 2500. A second PCR of about 7 to 12 cycles was run with a J-beta primer mix and a sample-barcoded 5' primer. TCRdb reanalyzed the raw reads on its own, using fastp at Q25 for trimming and MiXCR for clone calling, and kept in-frame beta chains. Every CDR3 protein is listed once, alongside the most common genes and DNA of its rows. Within this sample are about 1.5 million distinct CDR3 sequences, with around 40% of them counted one time only. Approximately 4.1% of the sample is held by the ten biggest clonotypes. The specimen sequenced was blood. These TCRs come from a woman aged 18-30 years in good health.

V gene TRBV29-1 combines with J gene TRBJ1-2; the match to TRBD1 covers 8 bases. J was trimmed by 8 bases and V by 3 bases; bases with no gene match: 5. This CDR3 has 12 amino acids. Looked up from germline, CDR1 is SQVTM and CDR2 is ANQGSEA. CDR3: CSVDRGPGGYTF. In DNA form, the CDR3 reads TGCAGCGTTGACAGGGGGCCGGGCGGCTACACCTTC.

This clonotype came up once. One end of the junction does not line up with germline, which may come from a read error. The V and J genes are TRBV12-3 or TRBV12-4 and TRBJ2-3, with 9 nucleotides matching TRBD1. The CDR3 has 15 residues. Here the CDR3 reads CASSLGGTGTATQYF. For the CDR3, the DNA is TGTGCCAGCAGTTTGGGGGGGACAGGGACAGCTACGCAGTATTTT.

This clonotype showed up just a few times. The gene calls are TRBV10-3 and TRBJ2-3; TRBD2 might be the D (6 bases). V shed 6 bases and J shed 6 bases, with 19 bases lying between them. There are 15 residues in the CDR3. CDR1 and CDR2 from the germline V gene are ENHRY and SYGVKD. The CDR3, as DNA: TGTGCCATCAGCCCGGGACTCATCTCGAGGGATACGCAGTATTTT. This sequence encodes CAISPGLISRDTQYF.

This clonotype has only a few counts. This chain links TRBV20-1 with TRBJ2-7; the match to TRBD2 covers 8 bases. Looked up from germline, CDR1 is DFQATT and CDR2 is SNEGSKA (reference sequence). V lost 3 bases, J lost 9 bases, and 16 bases stayed unmatched. This CDR3 is built from 15 residues. CDR3 bases: TGCAGTGCTAGTAAGGGGCTAGCGGGCCGAATGGGGCAGTACTTC. This codes for CSASKGLAGRMGQYF.

The DNA for the CDR3 is TGCAGTGCTAGAGCAGGGATCTACAATGAGCAGTACTTC. This encodes CSARAGIYNEQYF. The V call is TRBV20-1, the J call TRBJ2-1, with D possibly being TRBD1 (5 bases). Judging by the DNA end, TRBJ2-7 fits better; the J call may be wrong. Looked up from germline, CDR1 is DFQATT and CDR2 is SNEGSKA (reference sequence). This CDR3 is built from 13 residues.

This clonotype was seen just once. J is TRBJ1-5 and V is TRBV12-5, with 7 positions matching TRBD1. V was pared by 6 bases and J by 6 bases, with 8 bases of the junction left unmatched. This CDR3 has 14 residues. Germline values: CDR1 LGHNT, CDR2 FRNRAP. In DNA, the CDR3 is TGTGCTAGTGGCCTCACAGGGGAGGCTCAGCCCCAGCATTTT. It is translated as CASGLTGEAQPQHF.

This sequence joins TRBV9 and TRBJ1-1, with unresolved D. This CDR3 is built from 13 residues. The V end lost 3 bases, the J end lost 3 bases, and 9 bases lay between the germline ends. Germline loops: CDR1 SGDLS, CDR2 YYNGEE. The CDR3, as DNA: TGTGCCAGCAGCGCCCTAGCTTACACTGAAGCTTTCTTT. Translation gives CASSALAYTEAFF.

This clonotype was seen a handful of times. A junction boundary mismatches the germline segment, possibly from a read error. This chain connects TRBV28 to TRBJ2-2; D is unclear. CDR1 and CDR2 (germline): MDHEN, SYDVKM. The CDR3 length is 13 residues. The CDR3 sequence: CASSVWGTGELFF. The DNA for the CDR3 is TGTGCCAGCAGTGTATGGGGCACCGGGGAGCTGTTTTTT.

CDR3 residues: CASSVAWATEAFF. DNA for the CDR3: TGTGCCAGCAGCGTAGCTTGGGCAACTGAAGCTTTCTTT. This chain connects TRBV9 to TRBJ1-1; D gene unclear. The CDR3 is 13 residues long. CDR1 and CDR2 (germline): SGDLS, YYNGEE. V lost 0 bases and J lost 5, with 8 bases in between.

The chain links TRBV7-2 to TRBJ1-2; D uncertain. The CDR3 totals 13 residues. V was shortened by 3 bases and J by 4 bases, with 9 bases between the two germline ends. Germline V CDR1 and CDR2: SGHTA, FQGNSA. As DNA, the CDR3 is TGTGCCAGCAGCTTGATAGGGATCTATGGCTACACCTTC. The encoded protein is CASSLIGIYGYTF.

CDR3 sequence (DNA): TGCAGCGTTGTCGGCAGGGTATCAGGGACTGAAGCTTTCTTT. Protein: CSVVGRVSGTEAFF. The chain recombines TRBV29-1 with TRBJ1-1; tentative D call: TRBD1 (5 bases). Trimming shortened V by 4 bases and J by 5 bases, and 17 bases separated the two germline ends. Germline CDR1 is SQVTM and CDR2 is ANQGSEA. The CDR3 extends over 14 amino acids.

The chain uses TRBV12-3 or TRBV12-4 and TRBJ2-1, with TRBD1 identical over 10 bases. V trimming: 6 bases; J trimming: 7 bases; junction bases outside the gene matches: 9. CDR3 length equals 15 residues. The CDR3 loop is CASSPRQGAGNEQFF. The CDR3 DNA follows: TGTGCCAGCAGCCCTAGACAGGGGGCAGGGAATGAGCAGTTCTTC.

This chain links TRBV7-3 with TRBJ2-1; 13 bases line up with TRBD2. Losses at the gene ends were 1 base for V and 3 bases for J; bases not matched to a gene: 9. CDR1 SGHTA and CDR2 FQGTGA come from the germline V gene. The CDR3 has 19 residues. The DNA of the CDR3 is TGTGCCAGCAGCTTAAGTAGGACTAGCGGGAGTAAGGTCTACAATGAGCAGTTCTTC. Its protein product is CASSLSRTSGSKVYNEQFF.

The chain uses TRBV9 and TRBJ2-7; weak D call: TRBD2 (5 bases). Trimming removed 4 bases at V and 2 bases at J, with 13 bases between. The CDR3 loop spans 14 amino acids. CDR1 and CDR2 (germline): SGDLS, YYNGEE. CDR3 sequence reads: CASSKSPGTYEQYF. The CDR3 DNA sequence: TGTGCCAGCAGCAAATCCCCCGGGACCTACGAGCAGTACTTC.

V gene TRBV7-2 combines with J gene TRBJ1-1; 7 nucleotides align to TRBD1. This CDR3 has 14 residues. Trimming cost V 3 bases and J 5 bases; bases outside gene matches: 6. Germline V gene sequence: CDR1 SGHTA, CDR2 FQGNSA. The CDR3 loop reads CASSFARGATEAFF. The CDR3 DNA follows: TGTGCCAGCAGCTTTGCCAGGGGGGCGACTGAAGCTTTCTTT.

This clonotype was detected a few times. This rearrangement joins TRBV3-1 to TRBJ2-3; D is unresolved. Germline CDR1 LGHDT, CDR2 YNNKEL (reference sequence). This CDR3 is 14 amino acids long. Deletions cut 0 bases from V and 1 base from J, with 5 bases between. CDR3 DNA: TGTGCCAGCAGCCAAGATATTGGCACAGATACGCAGTATTTT. Translation gives CASSQDIGTDTQYF.

CDR3 protein: CASTPGQISKNYGYTF. The CDR3 DNA follows: TGTGCCAGCACTCCGGGACAGATATCCAAAAACTATGGCTACACCTTC. This chain uses TRBV9 with TRBJ1-2; 7 nucleotides match TRBD1. The germline gives CDR1 SGDLS, CDR2 YYNGEE. The CDR3 has 16 amino acids. V gave up 6 bases and J gave up 2 bases; unmatched junction bases: 13.

The gene calls are TRBV2 and TRBJ2-1; 8 bases match TRBD2. Germline CDR1 is SNHLY and CDR2 is FYNNEI. The CDR3 consists of 15 residues. Trimming cost V 4 bases and J 10 bases; bases outside gene matches: 12. The CDR3 is CASSGNSGIVGEQFF. CDR3 in DNA: TGTGCCAGCAGTGGAAATAGCGGGATTGTGGGCGAGCAGTTCTTC.

The V and J genes are TRBV4-1 and TRBJ1-2, with TRBD1 as a possible D gene (6 bases). Trimming shortened V by 4 bases and J by 7 bases, and 13 bases separated the two germline ends. The germline gives CDR1 MGHRA, CDR2 YSYEKL. CDR3 length: 13 amino acids. Here the CDR3 DNA reads TGCGCCAGCAGCCCAGGGGCTTCCTGTGGCTACACCTTC. This translates into CASSPGASCGYTF.

This clonotype was found a few times. This sequence joins TRBV20-1 and TRBJ2-4; 10 bases match TRBD1. Matching the DNA end better, TRBJ2-7 makes the J call doubtful. CDR1 DFQATT and CDR2 SNEGSKA come from the germline V gene (reference sequence). The CDR3 is made up of 15 amino acids. This chain's CDR3 is CSALPIDRGLLEQYF. In DNA form, the CDR3 reads TGCAGTGCCCTACCCATAGACAGGGGGCTGCTCGAGCAGTACTTC.

J is TRBJ1-2 and V is TRBV7-9, with a weak D call TRBD1 (5 bases). Germline V gene data show CDR1 as SEHNR and CDR2 as FQNEAQ (reference sequence). Trimming removed 6 bases from V and 5 bases from J, with 13 bases in between. The CDR3 sequence is 13 residues long. The CDR3 coding sequence is TGTGCCAGCAGTCCACAGGACCCTTATGGCTACACCTTC. Residues: CASSPQDPYGYTF.

The rearrangement joins TRBV6-6 to TRBJ2-5, with D possibly matching TRBD1 (5 bases). The J call may be in error: the DNA end matches TRBJ2-7 better. Germline V lookup: CDR1 MNHNY, CDR2 SVGAGI (reference sequence). The CDR3 sequence is 14 residues long. The CDR3 sequence is CASSYPTVLHEQYF. The CDR3 nucleotides are TGTGCCAGCAGTTACCCGACAGTTCTCCACGAGCAGTACTTC.

The chain couples TRBV29-1 to TRBJ1-5; a possible D gene is TRBD1 (5 bases). V lost 5 bases to trimming and J lost 0 bases, with 8 bases between them. This CDR3 has 13 residues. CDR1 SQVTM and CDR2 ANQGSEA come from the germline V gene. CDR3 coding DNA: TGCAGCGTTTTAACAGGTAGCAATCAGCCCCAGCATTTT. Translated: CSVLTGSNQPQHF.

This clonotype was counted only a few times. The gene calls are TRBV6-1 and TRBJ2-1, with 10 bases identical to TRBD2. V lost 4 bases and J lost 0; bases outside the gene matches: 6. The CDR3 covers 17 residues. The germline CDR1 and CDR2 sequences are MNHNS and SASEGT. CDR3 protein: CASSVSSGGASYNEQFF. The CDR3 DNA follows: TGTGCCAGCAGTGTGAGCAGCGGGGGGGCCTCCTACAATGAGCAGTTCTTC.

A few counts support this clonotype. The chain has TRBV6-1 and TRBJ1-5; D gene uncertain. V was clipped by 2 bases and J by 6 bases, with 17 bases between them. The CDR3 runs to 16 residues. Germline V lookup: CDR1 MNHNS, CDR2 SASEGT. CDR3 in DNA: TGTGCCAGCAGTGAAAGACACGGAGGAGGTAGTCAGCCCCAGCATTTT. Amino acid sequence: CASSERHGGGSQPQHF.

This clonotype has only a few counts. The chain has TRBV6-1 and TRBJ1-1, with 8 bases that match TRBD1. CDR3 length: 17 residues. The junction had 12 bases not matched to a gene; V was cut back by 6 bases and J by 0 bases. CDR1 is MNHNS, CDR2 SASEGT, per germline. The CDR3 region is CASRKPGQETMNTEAFF. CDR3 in DNA: TGTGCCAGCAGGAAACCGGGACAGGAGACCATGAACACTGAAGCTTTCTTT.